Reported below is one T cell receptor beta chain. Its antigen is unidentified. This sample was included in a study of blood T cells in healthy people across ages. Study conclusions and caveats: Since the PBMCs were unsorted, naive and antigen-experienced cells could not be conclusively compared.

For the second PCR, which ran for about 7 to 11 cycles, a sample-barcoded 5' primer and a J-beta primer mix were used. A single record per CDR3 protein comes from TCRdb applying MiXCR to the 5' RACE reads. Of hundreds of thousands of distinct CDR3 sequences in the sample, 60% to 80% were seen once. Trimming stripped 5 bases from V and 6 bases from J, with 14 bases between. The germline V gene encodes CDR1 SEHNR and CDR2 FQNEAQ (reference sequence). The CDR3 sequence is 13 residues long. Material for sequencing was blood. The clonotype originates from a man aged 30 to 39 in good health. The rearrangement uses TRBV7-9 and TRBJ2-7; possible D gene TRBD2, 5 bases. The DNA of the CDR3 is TGTGCCAGCAGCGGACTGAGTGCTACCGAGCAGTACTTC. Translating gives CASSGLSATEQYF.